This passage covers 27 T cell receptor beta chains from one sample sequenced in a study of cytomegalovirus exposure and HLA in healthy donors. Use of 60 Vbeta and 13 Jbeta primers characterized the PCR. Sequenced by immunoSEQ multiplex PCR; TCRdb stores in-frame clones only, minus some. The table records more than 50,000 clones, less than 75% of them present only once. Material for sequencing was PBMCs. These TCRs come from a woman aged 45-59 years in good health and CMV-seropositive.

The rearrangement joins TRBV7-2 to TRBJ1-2; no clear D. V gave up 6 bases and J gave up 7 bases, with 21 bases separating them. This CDR3 is built from 15 residues. Per the germline V gene, CDR1 is SGHTA and CDR2 is FQGNSA. The CDR3 sequence is CASSSTPGRRGGYTF. CDR3 nucleotides: TGTGCCAGCAGTTCAACTCCCGGGCGGCGGGGTGGCTACACCTTC.

The chain joins TRBV6-5 to TRBJ1-1; no firm D call. Trimming shortened V by 6 bases and J by 1 base, and 9 bases separated the two germline ends. The length of the CDR3 is 13 residues. Germline V CDR1 and CDR2: MNHEY, SVGAGI. CDR3 sequence: CASRPTPNTEAFF. The DNA for the CDR3 is TGTGCCAGCAGGCCCACTCCGAACACTGAAGCTTTCTTT.

The V call is TRBV27, the J call TRBJ2-5; 7 bases align to TRBD2. With 8 bases clipped from V and 2 bases from J, the junction kept 5 bases outside the gene matches. CDR3 length: 13 amino acids. Germline V gene lookup returns CDR1 MNHEY and CDR2 SMNVEV (reference sequence). This CDR3 is CASRRGGQETQYF. In DNA, the CDR3 is TGTGCCAGCCGTCGCGGGGGACAAGAGACCCAGTACTTC.

The rearrangement links TRBV6-4 to TRBJ2-3, with D uncertain. The ends were cut back, 5 bases at V and 0 bases at J, with 9 bases in the middle. Germline loops: CDR1 MRHNA, CDR2 SNTAGT. CDR3 length: 14 amino acids. In nucleotides, the CDR3 is TGTGCCAGCAGTAGTATGCAGAGCACAGATACGCAGTATTTT. This codes for CASSSMQSTDTQYF.

This clone was seen a few times. The chain recombines TRBV7-2 with TRBJ2-1, with D hard to call. This CDR3 contains 14 residues. Germline V gives CDR1 SGHTA, CDR2 FQGNSA. V lost 1 base and J 8 bases, leaving 12 bases between the germline ends. CDR3 residues: CASSLGFLNHEQFF. The CDR3 DNA follows: TGTGCCAGCAGCTTAGGTTTCCTAAATCATGAGCAGTTCTTC.

The chain recombines TRBV4-1 with TRBJ2-1; 7 bases fit TRBD1. CDR3 length: 16 amino acids. The V segment lost 1 base and the J segment 3 bases; nucleotides outside the gene matches: 6. The germline gives CDR1 MGHRA, CDR2 YSYEKL. The CDR3 coding sequence is TGCGCCAGCAGCCAAGGGGGACAGCGAGTCTACAATGAGCAGTTCTTC. Translated: CASSQGGQRVYNEQFF.

The chain links TRBV5-1 to TRBJ1-5; TRBD1 agrees at 11 bases. The CDR3 length is 14 residues. With V trimmed by 2 bases and J by 8 bases, 3 bases remained unmatched. Germline V lookup: CDR1 SGHRS, CDR2 YFSETQ. CDR3 residues: CASSLEGQGEPQHF. The CDR3, as DNA: TGCGCCAGCAGCTTAGAGGGACAGGGGGAGCCCCAGCATTTT. Looking up the rest from reference TRBV5-1 and TRBJ1-5 gives the full variable domain: KAGVTQTPRYLIKTRGQQVTLSCSPISGHRSVSWYQQTPGQGLQFLFEYFSETQRNKGNFPGRFSGRQFSNSRSEMNVSTLELGDSALYLCASSLEGQGEPQHFGDGTRLSIL.

The V gene is TRBV28, the J gene TRBJ2-3; D is unclear. The CDR3 is 14 amino acids. The germline gives CDR1 MDHEN, CDR2 SYDVKM. V lost 3 bases and J lost 10, with 17 bases in between. The CDR3 here is CASSLTASYVPQYF. CDR3 nucleotide sequence: TGTGCCAGCAGTTTGACGGCTAGTTATGTCCCGCAGTATTTT. Full variable domain (missing parts from reference TRBV28 and TRBJ2-3): DVKVTQSSRYLVKRTGEKVFLECVQDMDHENMFWYRQDPGLGLRLIYFSYDVKMKEKGDIPEGYSVSREKKERFSLILESASTNQTSMYLCASSLTASYVPQYFGPGTRLTVL.

The J gene is TRBJ1-4, the V gene TRBV4-1; 9 nucleotides agree with TRBD1. CDR1 MGHRA and CDR2 YSYEKL come from the germline V gene. V gave up 0 bases and J gave up 5 bases; unmatched junction bases: 7. This CDR3 has 17 amino acids. The CDR3 region has the DNA TGCGCCAGCAGCCAAGACGTTGTGGGGACAGGGAATGAAAAACTGTTTTTT. This translates into CASSQDVVGTGNEKLFF.

This clone was counted a single time. The V gene is TRBV7-2, the J gene TRBJ2-7, with TRBD2 matching 10 bases. Losses at the gene ends were 5 bases for V and 4 bases for J; bases not matched to a gene: 5. Germline V gene data show CDR1 as SGHTA and CDR2 as FQGNSA. The CDR3 consists of 14 residues. DNA of the CDR3: TGTGCCAGCAGCATGGGACTAGCGTTTTACGAGCAGTACTTC. This encodes CASSMGLAFYEQYF.

This clone was picked up a small number of times. The DNA for the CDR3 is TGTGCCAGCAGTCCCCCTAATTTCTTT. Translation: CASSPPNFF. The V gene is TRBV27, the J gene TRBJ1-1, with unresolved D. V was shortened by 5 bases and J by 13 bases, with 8 bases between the two germline ends. Germline CDR1 is MNHEY and CDR2 is SMNVEV (reference sequence). CDR3 length equals 9 residues.

The V gene is TRBV7-9, the J gene TRBJ2-5; 11 nucleotides agree with TRBD1. Germline-derived CDR1 and CDR2 are SEHNR and FQNEAQ (reference sequence). CDR3 length: 15 residues. Trimming at V came to 6 bases and at J to 4 bases, leaving 7 bases not matched to a gene. The CDR3 nucleotides are TGTGCCAGCAGTCCCCAGGGGACAGGGGGAGAGACCCAGTACTTC. Residues: CASSPQGTGGETQYF.

The chain couples TRBV5-1 to TRBJ2-3; 7 bases agree with TRBD1. Per the germline V gene, CDR1 is SGHRS and CDR2 is YFSETQ. The CDR3 has 14 amino acids. With 4 bases clipped from V and 2 bases from J, the junction kept 4 bases outside the gene matches. The CDR3 region has the DNA TGCGCCAGCAGCCTGACAGGGCCCACAGATACGCAGTATTTT. It encodes CASSLTGPTDTQYF.

The chain links TRBV4-1 to TRBJ2-7; TRBD1 agrees at 7 bases. Trimming at V came to 1 base and at J to 3 bases, leaving 6 bases not matched to a gene. The germline gives CDR1 MGHRA, CDR2 YSYEKL. This CDR3 region has 15 residues. For the CDR3, the DNA is TGCGCCAGCAGCCAAGGGGCAGGGGGTAGCTACGAGCAGTACTTC. It encodes CASSQGAGGSYEQYF.

In this sample, this clone turned up a few times. The rearrangement joins TRBV6-1 to TRBJ2-3; D is possibly TRBD1 (6 bases). V lost 11 bases and J 0 bases, leaving 18 bases between the germline ends. The CDR3 runs 15 residues. Germline CDR1 reads MNHNS; CDR2 reads SASEGT. This CDR3 reads CAGSGTLTSTDTQYF. Here the CDR3 DNA reads TGTGCCGGATCCGGGACACTAACTAGCACAGATACGCAGTATTTT.

DNA for the CDR3: TGTGCCAGCAGTCGTCGGGGGGAAAAACTGTTTTTT. This translates into CASSRRGEKLFF. V is TRBV28 and J is TRBJ1-4; possibly TRBD1 for D (5 bases). Germline CDR1 reads MDHEN; CDR2 reads SYDVKM. CDR3 length: 12 amino acids. V was shortened by 5 bases and J by 8 bases, with 9 bases between the two germline ends.

The chain couples TRBV29-1 to TRBJ2-7; D is undetermined. CDR1 and CDR2 from the germline V gene are SQVTM and ANQGSEA. The CDR3 is made up of 12 amino acids. V was clipped by 7 bases and J by 3 bases, with 13 bases between them. CDR3: CSAKEANYEQYF. The CDR3 region has the DNA TGCAGCGCCAAAGAGGCAAACTACGAGCAGTACTTC.

V is TRBV28 and J is TRBJ1-4; 8 bases line up with TRBD1. Germline CDR1 and CDR2: MDHEN and SYDVKM. There are 14 residues in the CDR3. The V segment lost 8 bases and the J segment 7 bases; nucleotides outside the gene matches: 9. CDR3 protein: CASCVLTGAEKLFF. The CDR3 DNA is TGTGCCAGCTGTGTATTGACAGGGGCTGAAAAACTGTTTTTT.

CDR3 residues: CASSVVSGGFTDTQYF. The DNA of the CDR3 is TGTGCCAGCAGCGTAGTTTCGGGAGGGTTCACAGATACGCAGTATTTT. The V and J genes are TRBV9 and TRBJ2-3; 8 bases line up with TRBD2. CDR1 and CDR2 from the germline V gene are SGDLS and YYNGEE. The CDR3 covers 16 residues. V lost 0 bases to trimming and J lost 2 bases; unmatched junction nucleotides: 5. Full variable domain (rest looked up from reference TRBV9 and TRBJ2-3): DSGVTQTPKHLITATGQRVTLRCSPRSGDLSVYWYQQSLDQGLQFLIQYYNGEERAKGNILERFSAQQFPDLHSELNLSSLELGDSALYFCASSVVSGGFTDTQYFGPGTRLTVL.

This chain connects TRBV5-1 to TRBJ2-7; 9 bases are shared with TRBD1. This CDR3 is built from 13 residues. With V trimmed by 5 bases and J by 3 bases, 3 bases remained unmatched. CDR1 SGHRS and CDR2 YFSETQ come from the germline V gene. The DNA of the CDR3 is TGCGCCAGCAGAGGACAGGGGAACTACGAGCAGTACTTC. It is translated as CASRGQGNYEQYF.

The chain carries TRBV4-1 and TRBJ2-7, with D tentatively TRBD2 (5 bases). The CDR3 is made up of 15 amino acids. Germline V gives CDR1 MGHRA, CDR2 YSYEKL. V was trimmed by 4 bases and J by 1 base, leaving 14 bases between them. The CDR3 loop is CASSPEGMESYEQYF. CDR3 in DNA: TGCGCCAGCAGCCCCGAGGGTATGGAATCCTACGAGCAGTACTTC.

The rearrangement links TRBV7-3 to TRBJ2-3, with 8 bases that match TRBD1. The J segment lost 7 bases and the V segment lost 5 bases, leaving 11 bases of the junction unmatched. The germline CDR1 and CDR2 sequences are SGHTA and FQGTGA. The CDR3 runs 15 residues. CDR3 coding DNA: TGTGCCAGCAGCCGACGGACAGGGTGGGGAAATACGCAGTATTTT. This codes for CASSRRTGWGNTQYF.

This chain links TRBV5-1 with TRBJ2-5; 11 nucleotides agree with TRBD2. Per the germline V gene, CDR1 is SGHRS and CDR2 is YFSETQ. CDR3 length: 14 residues. V dropped 4 bases and J dropped 4; count of bases not matched to a gene: 3. The CDR3 protein is CASSTGTSGETQYF. The CDR3 DNA reads as TGCGCCAGCAGCACGGGGACTAGCGGAGAGACCCAGTACTTC.

V usage is TRBV27 and J usage is TRBJ2-7, with TRBD1 as a possible D gene (5 bases). Germline CDR1 and CDR2: MNHEY and SMNVEV (reference sequence). The CDR3 extends over 13 amino acids. The V gene lost 3 bases and the J gene lost 2 bases, with 8 bases spanning the gap. The chain's CDR3 is CASSFARAYEQYF. CDR3 coding DNA: TGTGCCAGCAGTTTCGCCAGGGCCTACGAGCAGTACTTC.

This clone has a handful of counts. The rearrangement links TRBV28 to TRBJ2-7, with TRBD2 matching 10 bases. The CDR3 is 16 residues long. The ends lost 4 bases at V and 3 bases at J; junction bases unmatched: 9. Germline CDR1 is MDHEN and CDR2 is SYDVKM. CDR3 loop: CASSSLLAGRNYEQYF. The CDR3 nucleotides are TGTGCCAGCAGTTCGTTACTAGCGGGACGGAACTACGAGCAGTACTTC.

The chain is built from TRBV14 and TRBJ1-1, with D possibly matching TRBD1 (5 bases). Trimming cost V 4 bases and J 3 bases, with 21 bases left between them. Per the germline V gene, CDR1 is SGHDN and CDR2 is FVKESK. The CDR3 spans 17 residues. CDR3: CASSPLEGFGIDTEAFF. The CDR3 DNA reads as TGTGCCAGCAGCCCCTTGGAGGGGTTTGGGATTGACACTGAAGCTTTCTTT.

The chain carries TRBV6-5 and TRBJ2-7, with 8 bases identical to TRBD2. J was trimmed by 1 base and V by 6 bases; bases with no gene match: 8. Germline V gene lookup returns CDR1 MNHEY and CDR2 SVGAGI. The CDR3 loop spans 15 amino acids. The CDR3 sequence is CASSGAGGGSYEQYF. DNA of the CDR3: TGTGCCAGCAGCGGCGCGGGAGGAGGATCCTACGAGCAGTACTTC.